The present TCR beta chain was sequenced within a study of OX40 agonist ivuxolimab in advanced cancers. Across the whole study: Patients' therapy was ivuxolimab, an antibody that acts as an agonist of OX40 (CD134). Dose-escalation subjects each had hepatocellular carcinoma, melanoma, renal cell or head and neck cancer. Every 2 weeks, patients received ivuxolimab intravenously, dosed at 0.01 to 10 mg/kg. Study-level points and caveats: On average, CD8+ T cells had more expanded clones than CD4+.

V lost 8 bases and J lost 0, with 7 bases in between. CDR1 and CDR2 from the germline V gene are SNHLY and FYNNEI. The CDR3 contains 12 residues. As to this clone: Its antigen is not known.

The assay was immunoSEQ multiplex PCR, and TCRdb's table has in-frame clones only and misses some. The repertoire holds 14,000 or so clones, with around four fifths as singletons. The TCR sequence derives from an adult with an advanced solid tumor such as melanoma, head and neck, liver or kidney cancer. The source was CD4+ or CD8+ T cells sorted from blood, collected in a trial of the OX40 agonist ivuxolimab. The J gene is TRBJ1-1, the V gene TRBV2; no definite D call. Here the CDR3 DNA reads TGTGCCAGCCGGACGGTGAACACTGAAGCTTTCTTT. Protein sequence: CASRTVNTEAFF.